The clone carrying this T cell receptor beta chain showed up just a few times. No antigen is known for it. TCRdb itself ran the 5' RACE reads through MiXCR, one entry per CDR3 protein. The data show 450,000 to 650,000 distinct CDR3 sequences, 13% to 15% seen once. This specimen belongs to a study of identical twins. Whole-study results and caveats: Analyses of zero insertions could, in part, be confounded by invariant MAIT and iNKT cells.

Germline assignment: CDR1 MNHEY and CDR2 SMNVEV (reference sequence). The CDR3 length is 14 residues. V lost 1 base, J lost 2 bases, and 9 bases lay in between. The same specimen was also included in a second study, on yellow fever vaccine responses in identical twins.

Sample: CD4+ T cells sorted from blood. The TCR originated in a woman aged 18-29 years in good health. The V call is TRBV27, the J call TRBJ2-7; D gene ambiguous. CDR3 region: CASSLYDGPYEQYF. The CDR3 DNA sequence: TGTGCCAGCAGTTTATATGACGGGCCCTACGAGCAGTACTTC.